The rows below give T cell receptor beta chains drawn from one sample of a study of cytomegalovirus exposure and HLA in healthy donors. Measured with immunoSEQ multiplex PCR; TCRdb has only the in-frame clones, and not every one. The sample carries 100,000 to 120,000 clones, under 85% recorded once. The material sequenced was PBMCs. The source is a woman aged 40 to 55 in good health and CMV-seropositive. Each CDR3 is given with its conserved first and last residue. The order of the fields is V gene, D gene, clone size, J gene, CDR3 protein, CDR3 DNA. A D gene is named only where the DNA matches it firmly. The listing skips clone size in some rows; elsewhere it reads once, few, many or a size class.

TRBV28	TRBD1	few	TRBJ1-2	CASSLPDRGFYGYTF	TGTGCCAGCAGTTTGCCGGACAGGGGCTTCTATGGCTACACCTTC
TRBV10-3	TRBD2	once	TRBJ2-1	CAHKPLAGNEQFF	TGTGCCCACAAACCGCTAGCGGGAAATGAGCAGTTCTTC
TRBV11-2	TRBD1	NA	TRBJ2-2	CASSLRGGAKKTGELFF	TGTGCCAGCAGCTTACGAGGGGGCGCGAAAAAAACCGGGGAGCTGTTTTTT
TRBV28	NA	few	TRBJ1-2	CASSSWTRTAFYGYTF	TGTGCCAGCAGTTCTTGGACACGGACAGCTTTCTATGGCTACACCTTC
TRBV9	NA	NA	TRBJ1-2	CASSGGGGDGYTF	TGTGCCAGCAGCGGGGGGGGCGGGGATGGCTACACCTTC
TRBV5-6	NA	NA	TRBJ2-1	CASSLWSEQFF	TGTGCCAGCAGCTTGTGGAGTGAGCAGTTCTTC
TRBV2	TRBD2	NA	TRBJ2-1	CASSELSGSSDEQFF	TGTGCCAGCAGTGAATTAAGCGGGAGTTCAGATGAGCAGTTCTTC
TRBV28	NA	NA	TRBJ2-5	CASSWGWETQYF	TGTGCCAGCAGTTGGGGCTGGGAGACCCAGTACTTC
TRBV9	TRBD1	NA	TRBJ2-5	CASGKTGKVETQYF	TGTGCCAGCGGCAAGACAGGGAAGGTTGAGACCCAGTACTTC
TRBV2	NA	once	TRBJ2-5	CASSEDLKETQYF	TGTGCCAGCAGTGAAGACTTGAAAGAGACCCAGTACTTC
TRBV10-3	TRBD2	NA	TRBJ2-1	CAISDQGLAGLSDNEQFF	TGTGCCATCAGTGATCAGGGACTAGCGGGACTGAGCGACAATGAGCAGTTCTTC
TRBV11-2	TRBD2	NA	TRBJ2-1	CASSLAKLRLAPSYNEQFF	TGTGCCAGCAGCTTAGCCAAACTCCGACTAGCCCCATCCTACAATGAGCAGTTCTTC
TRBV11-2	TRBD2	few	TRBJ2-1	CASSLWGTSVNEQFF	TGTGCCAGCAGCTTATGGGGGACTAGCGTCAATGAGCAGTTCTTC
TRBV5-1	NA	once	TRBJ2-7	CASSPRGDSYEQYF	TGCGCCAGCAGCCCCCGAGGGGACTCCTACGAGCAGTACTTC
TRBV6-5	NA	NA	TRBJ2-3	CASSYSGGGLADTQYF	TGTGCCAGCAGTTACTCGGGTGGGGGGTTGGCAGATACGCAGTATTTT
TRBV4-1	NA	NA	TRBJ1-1	CASSQAAGTLYTEAFF	TGCGCCAGCAGCCAAGCCGCCGGGACACTTTATACTGAAGCTTTCTTT